This record covers a single T cell receptor beta chain. This clonotype came up many times. Its antigen has not been determined. Base-call qualities are not available, and no considerably larger clone is one nucleotide away. This sample was taken from a study of regulatory T cells in long-lasting Graves disease (dated by TCRdb to about 2021). A note on the overall study: Newly diagnosed Graves' disease patients had taken antithyroid drugs for less than 3 months. The study was registered as a clinical trial and conducted in China. A total of around 35 samples underwent TCR sequencing: around 13 from persistent and about 20 from newly diagnosed Graves' disease patients. Patients with persistent Graves' disease were compared with patients with newly diagnosed Graves' disease using TCR sequencing and RNA sequencing of peripheral blood.

CDR3 length: 18 amino acids, cysteine to phenylalanine. The only DNA kept is the CDR3, 54 bases in frame from the first base. V lost 7 bases and J lost 0 bases, and the count of bases not matched to a germline gene is 12. Library construction relied on multiplex PCR. TCRdb shows the sequencer as Illumina HiSeq 4000. To build TCR beta libraries, CDR3 regions were amplified by Arm-PCR using iRepertoire HTBI primers. Before sequencing, the PCR products underwent gel purification. Processing in the source paper ran as follows. Gene usage analysis of CDR3 amino acid clonotypes used the approximately 62 TRBV and more than 13 TRBJ segments found across samples. Filtered high-quality paired reads were merged into contigs using COPE and FqMerger. BLAST was used to align contigs to the IMGT TRBV, TRBD and TRBJ reference genes, and CDR3 was defined following IMGT. Clonotypes above 0.1% frequency were classified as highly expanded clones. Repertoire diversity was measured by Shannon entropy, and V-J evenness by the Gini coefficient. A clonotype found in more than one individual was treated as public. In-frame beta chains were kept once TCRdb had trimmed the public reads at Q25 with fastp and called clones with MiXCR. Entries that share a CDR3 protein sequence are merged under the most common genes and DNA. V and J calls and clone size were set by TCRdb, not the authors. The sample data list 540,000 or so distinct CDR3 sequences, and roughly 12% of these were observed just once. Under 10% of the sample is held by the ten biggest clonotypes.

The time point label here, explained by the study, means: newly diagnosed GD, antithyroid drugs for less than 3 months. RNA was extracted from PBMCs in TRIzol for both TCR sequencing and RNA sequencing. The diagnosis of Graves' disease followed American Thyroid Association guidelines. Patients for the study were recruited at an endocrinology department in Xi'an, China. Each patient gave around 9 milliliters of peripheral blood, collected in an EDTA anticoagulant tube. Ficoll Paque Plus density gradient separation was used to isolate PBMCs, and no further T cell sorting was performed. An Agilent 2100 Bioanalyzer and agarose gel were used to assess RNA quality, and a NanoDrop 2000 was used to measure RNA concentration. Overall study results and their limits: Only the TCR beta chain was sequenced and analyzed. Persistent Graves' disease patients showed lower TCR Shannon entropy and fewer highly expanded clones than newly diagnosed patients, suggesting clonal expansion. More public clonotypes were shared among persistent patients (roughly 3,000) than among newly diagnosed patients (more than 900). The authors noted that the small sample size was a limitation that may lower accuracy. Peripheral blood alone was examined, since thyroid tissue, which constituted the primary lesion, could not be accessed. Persistent disease showed preferential use of TRBV28, TRBJ1-2 and TRBJ2-5, whereas newly diagnosed disease favored TRBV20-1 and TRBJ2-1.

This same sample was also part of a study on T cells in Graves' hyperthyroidism and ophthalmopathy. From that second study: Graves' hyperthyroidism was defined as stable when no progression to ophthalmopathy occurred over 18 months of follow-up. Hyperthyroidism patients were newly diagnosed, with disease duration under 2 months, and aged 18 to 65 years. Any patient with an uncontrolled infection, another autoimmune disease, pregnancy or lactation was excluded. Diagnoses were based on clinical symptoms, serum thyroxine and TRAb, thyroid ultrasound and orbital computed tomography. The TCR CDR3 was subjected to a first round of RT-PCR using the HTBI primer set and the Qiagen OneStep RT-PCR kit. Blood samples also contained most of the expanded thyroid clonotypes (frequency above 0.001), which suggests that blood repertoires may reflect thyroid immune responses. In cross-validation, a model built on a 13 V-J signature told ophthalmopathy apart from stable hyperthyroidism with 85% to 90% sensitivity and 81% to 82% specificity, and in testing the same model reached 80%/75%. In validation, progression to ophthalmopathy was predicted by the model with 70.59% sensitivity and 72.22% specificity, a median of about 6 months before onset. TCR V-J signatures able to tell the groups apart were searched for in a discovery cohort of 100 patients, of whom over 40 had Graves' ophthalmopathy and 57 had stable Graves' hyperthyroidism. An independent validation cohort of 18 to 20 hyperthyroidism patients and roughly 16 patients who later progressed to ophthalmopathy tested prospective prediction of ophthalmopathy. The 100 or so discovery patients were randomly divided into training and test sets at a 7:3 ratio. The study also compared thyroid tissue and blood T-cell repertoires from about six Graves' hyperthyroidism patients. After sampling, hyperthyroidism patients received methimazole starting at 30 mg daily, and ophthalmopathy patients received high-dose intravenous methylprednisolone. A second multiplex PCR round built the libraries, followed by size selection and purification. Libraries were sequenced paired-end with 100 bp reads on an Illumina HiSeq2000. SOAPnuke was used to process the raw data, with reads discarded if the reads contained adapters or uncalled bases, had a mean Phred below 15, or lacked an exact constant-primer or identifier match. High-quality paired reads were merged using COPE v1.2.5, and each unique nucleotide sequence was defined as a clonotype. Clonotypes were aligned to IMGT TRBV, TRBD and TRBJ reference segments using MiTCR v1.1. The analysis included only V-J combinations with a frequency above 0.0001, which together covered 99% to 99.2% of the repertoires. The TCS score was defined as the ratio of F50 (clonal expansion) to E x V (chaos), calculated using BLOSUM62-based TCRdist between CDR3 peptides within each V-J. Welch's t-statistics and random forest reduced 450 to 600 V-J features to roughly 13, which were used in a naive Bayes classifier (R e1071). No statistical method was used to set the sample size in advance, and investigators knew the group allocation. The paper reports TCR Vbeta CDR3 sequencing of approximately 140 peripheral blood samples: some 41 ophthalmopathy, fewer than 80 hyperthyroidism and approximately 17 progressor patients.

Recombination joined TRBV6-7 with TRBJ2-6, with 7 bases aligning to TRBD1. TRBV6-7 falls under the ORF class, with uncertain function. The TCR originated in a young man with Graves disease. Donor details come from another sample of the same person, matched by shared clones. The sequencing here drew on peripheral blood mononuclear cells (PBMCs), taken at new diagnosis, from a patient treated with antithyroid drugs. The base sequence is TGTGCCAGCATTTTCGCCGGGACAGCAAGCTCTGGGGCCAACGTCCTGACTTTC. Translated, it reads CASIFAGTASSGANVLTF.